The rows below give T cell receptor beta chains drawn from one sample of a study of regulatory T cells in long-lasting Graves disease. TCRdb used MiXCR to reprocess the multiplex PCR reads, holding one entry per CDR3 protein. Among around 400,000 distinct CDR3 sequences, 10% to 15% were seen once, and the ten largest hold under 20%. These data were also reused for a study on T cells in Graves' hyperthyroidism and ophthalmopathy.

The material sequenced was peripheral blood mononuclear cells (PBMCs), taken at new diagnosis, from a patient treated with antithyroid drugs. The receptors derive from a woman under 30 with Graves disease. Each CDR3 is given with its conserved first and last residue. A D gene is named only where the DNA matches it firmly. The size field is filled for only some rows; it gives once, few, many or a size class.

CDR3 DNA,CDR3 protein,V gene,clone size,D gene,J gene
TGTGCCAGTAGTCGGGGTGGGAGTGGTTCGAACGAGCAGTACTTC,CASSRGGSGSNEQYF,TRBV19,few,NA,TRBJ2-7
TGCAGTGCTAGGGGGGACGGGACAAGAAAAGATCCATATGGCTACACCTTC,CSARGDGTRKDPYGYTF,TRBV20-1,many,NA,TRBJ1-2
TGTGCCAGTAGTAGACGGGCGGGCACAGATACGCAGTATTTT,CASSRRAGTDTQYF,TRBV19,many,NA,TRBJ2-3
TGTGCCACCAGTGCCGGACTAGCGGGGGCCACAGATACGCAGTATTTT,CATSAGLAGATDTQYF,TRBV24-1,once,TRBD2,TRBJ2-3
TGTGCCAGCAGTTTAGAAGTGGGGGGACAGGGTCGTGACACCGGGGAGCTGTTTTTT,CASSLEVGGQGRDTGELFF,TRBV27,many,TRBD1,TRBJ2-2
TGTGCCAGCAGCCAAGGGTCAGGTGAAGCTTTCTTT,CASSQGSGEAFF,TRBV3-1,many,NA,TRBJ1-1
TGTGCCAGCAGTGAAGTCGATTTGAGTGGCTACACCTTC,CASSEVDLSGYTF,TRBV6-1,few,NA,TRBJ1-2
TGTGCCTGGGTGGCCTTGACAGATACGCAGTATTTT,CAWVALTDTQYF,TRBV30,many,NA,TRBJ2-3
TGTGCCAGCAGTTTGGTTAGCGGGAGCGCTGAGCAGTTCTTC,CASSLVSGSAEQFF,TRBV12-3/TRBV12-4,few,TRBD2,TRBJ2-1
TGCGCCAGCAGCCCCCGCTCGGGATCAGCGGTCGAGCAGTACTTC,CASSPRSGSAVEQYF,TRBV4-3,few,NA,TRBJ2-7
TGTGCCAGCTCACCACCCTTAAGATGGGGGGGCGAGGAGAATACTGAAGCTTTCTTT,CASSPPLRWGGEENTEAFF,TRBV18,NA,NA,TRBJ1-1
TGTGCCAGCAGGAATATGGGACGGAGTAACTATGGCTACACCTTC,CASRNMGRSNYGYTF,TRBV2,few,NA,TRBJ1-2
TGTGCCAGCAGCCCCACCCCCCTGCGCGTCGACTCCTACGAGCAGTACTTC,CASSPTPLRVDSYEQYF,TRBV7-2,few,NA,TRBJ2-7
TGTGCCAGCAGCTTAGTGCTGGCGGGATATTCTTATGAGCAGTTCTTC,CASSLVLAGYSYEQFF,TRBV7-9,many,NA,TRBJ2-1
TGTGCCAGCAGTTTAATCGGGGACATTAATGAGCAGTTCTTC,CASSLIGDINEQFF,TRBV12-3/TRBV12-4,NA,NA,TRBJ2-1
TGTGCCAGCAGCTTGGTACAGGGTTCCTACGAGCAGTACTTC,CASSLVQGSYEQYF,TRBV7-2,many,NA,TRBJ2-7
TGCGCCAGCAGCCAAAGAGGCAGGGCCCAAGAGACCCAGTACTTC,CASSQRGRAQETQYF,TRBV4-3,NA,NA,TRBJ2-5
TGCGCCAGCACCCCCGCCAGGTTAAACACTGAAGCTCTCTTT,CASTPARLNTEALF,TRBV5-1,NA,NA,TRBJ1-1
TGTGCCAGCAGCCTTGCTCCGGGACTAGCGGGGTGGACGAGCACAGATACGCAGTATTTT,CASSLAPGLAGWTSTDTQYF,TRBV7-2,many,TRBD2,TRBJ2-3
TGCAGTGCTAGGCCCCTCGACCCCTCTAGAAGCACTGAAGCTTTCTTT,CSARPLDPSRSTEAFF,TRBV20-1,many,NA,TRBJ1-1
TGTGCCAGCAGCCAAGTCGATACCGGGGAGCTGTTTTTT,CASSQVDTGELFF,TRBV3-1,many,NA,TRBJ2-2
TGTGCCAGTAGTATTCGGGGACAGGGGCCCTTCTTCCGATTTAGCGGGAGTTACTACGAGCAGTACTTC,CASSIRGQGPFFRFSGSYYEQYF,TRBV19,NA,NA,TRBJ2-7
TGTGCCAGCAGCCCCTATGCGGGGAGCCAAATTTACAATGAGCAGTTCTTC,CASSPYAGSQIYNEQFF,TRBV11-3,many,NA,TRBJ2-1
TGTGCCAACCACGGACCAGGGAGTGACAATGAGCAGTTCTTC,CANHGPGSDNEQFF,TRBV2,few,NA,TRBJ2-1
TGTGCCAGCAGCGTACTTGAAGAGACCCAGTACTTC,CASSVLEETQYF,TRBV12-3/TRBV12-4,many,NA,TRBJ2-5
TGTGCCAGCACTTACTACCATAGTATTAGAACTGACAGCTCCTACAATGAGCAGTTCTTC,CASTYYHSIRTDSSYNEQFF,TRBV12-3/TRBV12-4,many,NA,TRBJ2-1
TGTGCCAGCAGAAGGGGGACTAATGAAAAACTGTTTTTT,CASRRGTNEKLFF,TRBV2,many,NA,TRBJ1-4
TGTGCCAGCAGCTTAGAGCCAGGGGTTTGGTATGGCTACACCTTC,CASSLEPGVWYGYTF,TRBV7-8,many,NA,TRBJ1-2
TGTGCCAGCAGCATCGGGGGGAGGACAGATACGCAGTATTTT,CASSIGGRTDTQYF,TRBV7-3,many,TRBD2,TRBJ2-3
TGTGCCAGCAGCTCGGCGGGAGCGGGAGCCAATGAGCAGTTCTTC,CASSSAGAGANEQFF,TRBV7-3,many,TRBD2,TRBJ2-1
TGTGCCAGTGCAGACAGCTACGAGCAGTACTTC,CASADSYEQYF,TRBV19,NA,NA,TRBJ2-7
TGTGCCAGCAGTCCCAGAGAGTGGACCGACTACGAGCAGTACTTC,CASSPREWTDYEQYF,TRBV28,many,NA,TRBJ2-7
TGCGCCAGCAGCCACGCCGTCCTATCCAGGGCGGGAGGGCCCTACGAGCAGTACTTC,CASSHAVLSRAGGPYEQYF,TRBV4-1,many,TRBD2,TRBJ2-7
TGTGCCAGCGCGACAGCGTTTGGAAACACCATATATTTT,CASATAFGNTIYF,TRBV2,many,NA,TRBJ1-3
TGTGCCAGCAATGACAGAGATCAGCCCCAGCATTTT,CASNDRDQPQHF,TRBV12-3/TRBV12-4,many,NA,TRBJ1-5
TGTGCCAGCTCACCACAGGGAACGAATGAAAAACTGTTTTTT,CASSPQGTNEKLFF,TRBV18,many,NA,TRBJ1-4
TGTGCCGGCAGCTCGTACACAGGGGAACCCCTCCACTTT,CAGSSYTGEPLHF,TRBV11-3,NA,TRBD1,TRBJ1-6
TGTGCCAGCAGCTCCACGACAGGGCAGCAAGAGACCCAGTACTTC,CASSSTTGQQETQYF,TRBV5-4,NA,TRBD1,TRBJ2-5
TGTGCCAGCAGCTTAGTAGGGCAGCAAGAGACCCAGTACTTC,CASSLVGQQETQYF,TRBV7-9,many,NA,TRBJ2-5
TGTGCCAGCACGCAAACCCCAAGGAGATTAGCGATTCAAGAGACCCAGTACTTC,CASTQTPRRLAIQETQYF,TRBV6-1,many,NA,TRBJ2-5
TGTGCCAGCAGCCTGCGGATTCAAGAACCCTACAATGAGCAGTTCTTC,CASSLRIQEPYNEQFF,TRBV9,NA,NA,TRBJ2-1
TGTGCCAGCAGCTTCAGCGGGGGGGCCAAAGAGACCCAGTACTTC,CASSFSGGAKETQYF,TRBV7-9,few,TRBD2,TRBJ2-5
TGCAGTGCTGACAGCTACTATGGCTACACCTTC,CSADSYYGYTF,TRBV20-1,many,NA,TRBJ1-2
TGTGCCAGCACCATTCTCGGGTTTGGGGCCAACGTCCTGACTTTC,CASTILGFGANVLTF,TRBV7-9,many,NA,TRBJ2-6
TGTGCCAGCAGCTTAGAACTAGCGGGAGAATACCAAGAGACCCAGTACTTC,CASSLELAGEYQETQYF,TRBV7-2,many,TRBD2,TRBJ2-5
TGTGCCAGTAGTATTTTAGGGGTCGACATTCAGTACTTC,CASSILGVDIQYF,TRBV19,NA,NA,TRBJ2-4
TGTGCCAGCAGCTTAACAAAGGACGCTGAAGCTTTCTTT,CASSLTKDAEAFF,TRBV11-3,many,NA,TRBJ1-1
TGCGCCAGCAGCCAGAACCCACTAGCGGGGGGGATGAATGAGCAGTTCTTC,CASSQNPLAGGMNEQFF,TRBV4-1,NA,TRBD2,TRBJ2-1
TGTGCCAGCAGTGATCCGGGACAGGGGGAAGAGACCCAGTACTTC,CASSDPGQGEETQYF,TRBV28,NA,TRBD1,TRBJ2-5
TGCAGTGCTATTTTGACTAGCGGGAGAGATCTCTACAATGAGCAGTTCTTC,CSAILTSGRDLYNEQFF,TRBV20-1,NA,TRBD2,TRBJ2-1
TGCGCCAGCAGCTTATCGGTTGCCCCGAACACCGGGGAGCTGTTTTTT,CASSLSVAPNTGELFF,TRBV5-1,many,NA,TRBJ2-2